Following are 25 T cell receptor beta chains from one sample sequenced in a study of identical twins. TCRdb passed the 5' RACE reads through MiXCR, listing each CDR3 protein once. Found here are 690,000 or so distinct CDR3 sequences, roughly 6% of them singletons; the top ten hold 1.5% to 2%. The specimen sequenced was naive T cells sorted from blood. These receptor sequences come from a man aged 18 to 29 in good health.

This clonotype turned up a few times. The chain combines TRBV7-9 with TRBJ2-3; possibly TRBD1 or TRBD2 for D (5 bases each). The CDR3 is 16 residues long. V was cut by 5 bases and J by 0 bases, with 15 bases left in between. Germline loops: CDR1 SEHNR, CDR2 FQNEAQ (reference sequence). The DNA of the CDR3 is TGTGCCAGCAGCAGAGCGCTGGGACCTAGCACAGATACGCAGTATTTT. Protein sequence: CASSRALGPSTDTQYF.

This clonotype appeared many times. The V gene is TRBV4-3, the J gene TRBJ1-1; D unclear. This CDR3 is 15 amino acids long. The V end lost 2 bases, the J end lost 7 bases, and 17 bases lay between the germline ends. Looked up from germline, CDR1 is LGHNA and CDR2 is YSLEER. CDR3 loop: CASSQRSQSGSEAFF. The CDR3 DNA reads as TGCGCCAGCAGCCAACGTTCTCAATCAGGCAGTGAAGCTTTCTTT.

The chain joins TRBV27 to TRBJ2-1; 15 positions match TRBD2. Germline values: CDR1 MNHEY, CDR2 SMNVEV (reference sequence). Unmatched junction bases numbered 10, after V lost 6 bases and J lost 10 bases. This CDR3 contains 16 residues. In DNA form, the CDR3 reads TGTGCCAGCAGCACCTGGGGACTAGCGGGAGGTGGGGAGCAGTTCTTC. As protein: CASSTWGLAGGGEQFF.

J is TRBJ2-2 and V is TRBV5-1; D is perhaps TRBD2 (6 bases). The V gene's germline CDR1 is SGHRS and CDR2 YFSETQ. CDR3 length: 14 residues. Deletions cut 6 bases from V and 2 bases from J, with 11 bases between. This CDR3 reads CASKLAPNTGELFF. As DNA, the CDR3 is TGCGCCAGCAAACTAGCCCCCAACACCGGGGAGCTGTTTTTT. Using reference TRBV5-1 and TRBJ2-2 for the parts outside the CDR3, the full variable domain is KAGVTQTPRYLIKTRGQQVTLSCSPISGHRSVSWYQQTPGQGLQFLFEYFSETQRNKGNFPGRFSGRQFSNSRSEMNVSTLELGDSALYLCASKLAPNTGELFFGEGSRLTVL.

This clonotype was seen repeatedly, ten times or more. The chain is built from TRBV5-6 and TRBJ2-7, with D uncertain. Trimming shortened V by 2 bases and J by 4 bases, and 10 bases separated the two germline ends. Germline CDR1 and CDR2: SGHDT and YYEEEE. The CDR3 contains 13 residues. CDR3 DNA sequence: TGTGCCAGCAGCTTCGAGGTTGGGTACGAGCAGTACGTC. It specifies CASSFEVGYEQYV.

This clonotype was detected ten times or more. The chain recombines TRBV24-1 with TRBJ2-3; D assignment may be TRBD1 or TRBD2 (5 bases each). CDR3 size: 13 residues. V was clipped by 8 bases and J by 8 bases, with 16 bases between them. Germline CDR1 and CDR2: KGHDR and SFDVKD. In DNA form, the CDR3 reads TGTGCCACCACCGGGACCGCGGCCGGTACGCAGTATTTT. This translates into CATTGTAAGTQYF.

This clonotype was counted a few times. The gene calls are TRBV6-1 and TRBJ1-3; 8 nucleotides line up with TRBD1. V lost 7 bases to trimming and J lost 1 base; unmatched junction nucleotides: 3. This CDR3 spans 14 amino acids. CDR1 and CDR2 from the germline V gene are MNHNS and SASEGT. The CDR3 reads CASMRQGSGNTIYF. The DNA of the CDR3 is TGTGCCAGCATGCGACAGGGGTCTGGAAACACCATATATTTT.

This clonotype was seen at least ten times. The V gene is TRBV12-3 or TRBV12-4, the J gene TRBJ2-3; possibly TRBD1 or TRBD2 for D (7 bases each). Trimming took 2 bases from V and 0 from J, leaving 15 bases between them. The CDR3 length is 17 residues. In DNA, the CDR3 is TGTGCCAGCAGTTTATGGGGGGGGGACAGCAGCACAGATACGCAGTATTTT. Translating gives CASSLWGGDSSTDTQYF.

This clonotype was counted between two and nine times. The CDR3: CATSDPRGGNQPQHF. CDR3 nucleotide sequence: TGTGCCACCAGTGACCCACGGGGCGGTAATCAGCCCCAGCATTTT. The J gene is TRBJ1-5, the V gene TRBV24-1; a weak D match, TRBD1 (5 bases). This CDR3 is 15 amino acids long. Germline loops: CDR1 KGHDR, CDR2 SFDVKD. V was shortened by 4 bases and J by 4 bases, with 13 bases between the two germline ends.

The chain is built from TRBV20-1 and TRBJ2-3, with unresolved D. The CDR3 covers 14 residues. From germline, CDR1 is DFQATT and CDR2 SNEGSKA (reference sequence). Trimming cost V 0 bases and J 10 bases, with 17 bases left between them. CDR3 coding DNA: TGCAGTGCTAGAGATAGCTCGCTCTCTATCGCGCAGTATTTT. Residues: CSARDSSLSIAQYF.

This clonotype has a handful of counts. The V call is TRBV5-5, the J call TRBJ2-1; 11 nucleotides align to TRBD1. The CDR3 spans 15 residues. Germline V gives CDR1 SGHKS, CDR2 YYEKEE (reference sequence). Losses at the gene ends were 6 bases for V and 5 bases for J; bases not matched to a gene: 7. Here the CDR3 reads CASTRDRGSDNEQFF. The CDR3 nucleotides are TGTGCCAGCACTCGGGACAGGGGGTCGGACAATGAGCAGTTCTTC.

The V call is TRBV25-1, the J call TRBJ1-3; D not certain. This CDR3 region has 17 residues. Germline CDR1 and CDR2: MGHDK and SYGVNS. With 6 bases removed from V and 2 bases from J, the gap between germline ends came to 20 bases. The CDR3 DNA reads TGTGCCAGCAGCCCTTTGACAACTCCAACCCCTGGAAACACCATATATTTT. It translates to CASSPLTTPTPGNTIYF.

The sample holds a few counts of this clonotype. The CDR3 sequence is CSAFRAGGLFEQFF. The DNA for the CDR3 is TGCAGTGCTTTCCGGGCGGGAGGGCTGTTTGAGCAGTTCTTC. The genes are TRBV20-1 and TRBJ2-1, with TRBD2 matching 9 bases. The germline V gene has CDR1 DFQATT and CDR2 SNEGSKA (reference sequence). V was pared by 5 bases and J by 9 bases, with 11 bases of the junction left unmatched. The CDR3 length is 14 residues.

This clonotype appeared many times. This chain connects TRBV27 to TRBJ2-7, with D tentatively TRBD1 or TRBD2 (5 bases each). The germline V gene encodes CDR1 MNHEY and CDR2 SMNVEV (reference sequence). CDR3 length equals 15 residues. With 6 bases removed from V and 3 bases from J, the gap between germline ends came to 18 bases. The CDR3 reads CASSVGLGLFYEQYV. In DNA form, the CDR3 reads TGTGCCAGCAGCGTCGGACTGGGGCTTTTCTACGAGCAGTACGTC.

This clonotype has ten or more counts. The chain recombines TRBV29-1 with TRBJ2-1, with 13 nucleotides matching TRBD2. The CDR3 is 13 amino acids. Germline V lookup: CDR1 SQVTM, CDR2 ANQGSEA. The V gene end was trimmed by 8 bases and the J gene end by 9 bases; junction bases not matched to a gene: 7. CDR3 DNA: TGCAGCACCGGGACTAGCGGGGATACTGAGCAGTTCTTC. Amino acids: CSTGTSGDTEQFF.

The V gene is TRBV28, the J gene TRBJ2-7; D uncertain. The CDR3 spans 15 residues. Germline loops: CDR1 MDHEN, CDR2 SYDVKM. V dropped 7 bases and J dropped 4 bases, with 20 bases sitting between them. CDR3 sequence reads: CASITHLTPAYEQYF. The CDR3 region has the DNA TGTGCCAGCATTACACACCTTACACCAGCGTACGAGCAGTACTTC.

This clonotype was observed many times. The chain links TRBV20-1 to TRBJ1-5; 12 bases are shared with TRBD1. The ends lost 4 bases at V and 4 bases at J; junction bases unmatched: 5. CDR1 and CDR2 from the germline V gene are DFQATT and SNEGSKA (reference sequence). This CDR3 has 15 residues. The CDR3 region is CSATGTGGVNQPQHF. The CDR3 nucleotides are TGCAGTGCTACAGGGACAGGGGGCGTGAATCAGCCCCAGCATTTT.

Ten or more counts support this clonotype. V usage is TRBV6-1 and J usage is TRBJ2-1; 7 bases match TRBD2. Germline values: CDR1 MNHNS, CDR2 SASEGT. V dropped 6 bases and J dropped 9; count of bases not matched to a gene: 5. The CDR3 consists of 12 residues. The CDR3 region has the DNA TGTGCCAGCAGCCTCCAGCGGGGTGAGCAGTTCTTC. It is translated as CASSLQRGEQFF.

The rearrangement links TRBV28 to TRBJ2-3; D unresolved. Germline CDR1 and CDR2: MDHEN and SYDVKM. Between the trimmed V and J ends, which lost 5 bases and 4 bases, there was a span of 16 bases. The CDR3 is 15 amino acids. In nucleotides, the CDR3 is TGTGCCAGCAGTGGGATCAAACAAGGTGCAGATACGCAGTATTTT. Its translation: CASSGIKQGADTQYF.

This clonotype was seen a few times. The rearrangement links TRBV29-1 to TRBJ1-4, with D maybe TRBD1 (6 bases). This CDR3 comprises 13 residues. Germline CDR1 SQVTM, CDR2 ANQGSEA. The V gene lost 7 bases and the J gene lost 0 bases, with 9 bases spanning the gap. The CDR3 region has the DNA TGCAGCGGCACAGGGTCAACTAATGAAAAACTGTTTTTT. Protein sequence: CSGTGSTNEKLFF.

Points on this clonotype: This may stem from a read error, because a much larger clone lies one nucleotide away. The CDR3 does not end in the conserved phenylalanine or tryptophan, so this is likely a read error. V is TRBV11-2 and J is TRBJ1-1; D remains ambiguous. The CDR3 has 12 amino acids. CDR1 is SGHAT and CDR2 is FQNNGV in the germline V gene. Between the trimmed V and J ends, which lost 1 base and 8 bases, there was a span of 8 bases. The CDR3 region is CASSLGKMEAFS. CDR3 DNA sequence: TGTGCCAGCAGCTTAGGGAAGATGGAAGCTTTCTCT.

This clonotype appeared many times. This rearrangement joins TRBV10-2 to TRBJ2-1; D is possibly TRBD2 (6 bases). This CDR3 has 13 residues. Germline V gene sequence: CDR1 WSHSY, CDR2 SAAADI. V was shortened by 8 bases and J by 3 bases, with 11 bases between the two germline ends. This chain's CDR3 is CASWGESYNEQFF. Written as DNA, the CDR3 is TGCGCCAGCTGGGGGGAGAGCTACAATGAGCAGTTCTTC.

This clonotype was seen many times. The rearrangement joins TRBV20-1 to TRBJ2-3; no reliable D call. Germline-derived CDR1 and CDR2 are DFQATT and SNEGSKA (reference sequence). Trimming shortened V by 6 bases and J by 4 bases, and 17 bases separated the two germline ends. CDR3 size: 14 residues. CDR3 in DNA: TGCAGTGCCCGTCCGGGCGAGGTCCCAGATACGCAGTATTTT. It encodes CSARPGEVPDTQYF.

In this sample, this clonotype turned up many times. The chain combines TRBV28 with TRBJ2-5; D remains ambiguous. This CDR3 contains 15 residues. Trimming took 4 bases from V and 3 from J, leaving 15 bases between them. Germline-derived CDR1 and CDR2 are MDHEN and SYDVKM. The CDR3 is CASSWIGPRKETQYF. The CDR3 coding sequence is TGTGCCAGCAGTTGGATCGGACCAAGAAAAGAGACCCAGTACTTC.

This clonotype was observed at least ten times. The V gene is TRBV20-1, the J gene TRBJ2-7; 7 nucleotides match TRBD2. V shed 6 bases, J shed 3 bases, and the junction held 8 bases outside the gene matches. CDR3 length: 13 amino acids. The germline CDR1 and CDR2 sequences are DFQATT and SNEGSKA (reference sequence). In DNA form, the CDR3 reads TGCAGTGCGGAGCCGGGACTACGCTACGAGCAGTACTTC. Amino acid sequence: CSAEPGLRYEQYF.